This T cell receptor beta chain stems from a study of blood T cell repertoires in COVID-19. Across the whole study: Nucleic acid was either cDNA or gDNA, and it came from T cells, B-cell-depleted T cells, or PBMCs.

TCRdb's table, derived via immunoSEQ multiplex PCR, lists solely in-frame clones and lacks some. Of 140,000 to 150,000 clones in the sample, approximately 84% are singletons; the top ten hold around 1.8%. Per germline, CDR1 MNHEY and CDR2 SVGAGI. The CDR3 spans 15 residues. With 4 bases clipped from V and 4 bases from J, the junction kept 8 bases outside the gene matches. The material sequenced was peripheral blood. The receptor comes from a woman in her sixties or seventies with acute or convalescent COVID-19. This chain connects TRBV6-5 to TRBJ2-3; 7 bases are shared with TRBD1. CDR3 amino acids: CASSSRDSTADTQYF. The CDR3 DNA follows: TGTGCCAGCAGTTCTCGGGACAGTACCGCAGATACGCAGTATTTT.